This T cell receptor beta chain appears in the sequencing data of a study of CD8+CD57+ T cells in acquired aplastic anemia. Across the whole study: Quantities of DNA derived from sorted CD4+ and CD8+ cells averaged approximately 3.5 ug. Study-wide results and caveats: About 28 sequences, all CD8+ CDR3, were shared between patients and controls.

This clonotype was observed many times. Its antigen is not known. Genomic DNA constituted the template upon which TCR beta VDJ and CDR3 profiling was performed. TCRdb ran MiXCR on the reads and lists one entry per CDR3 protein. In the table there are approximately 150,000 distinct CDR3 sequences, around half of which are singletons. Patients who underwent sequencing had shown CD8+CD57+ cell expansion by flow cytometry. The CDR3 runs 16 residues. Germline CDR1 is SGDLS and CDR2 is YYNGEE. The J segment lost 0 bases and the V segment lost 4 bases, leaving 7 bases of the junction unmatched. The sequenced material came from sorted CD4+, CD8+, or CD8+CD57+ T cells (not recorded which) from PBMCs. The chain uses TRBV9 and TRBJ1-1; 9 bases are shared with TRBD1. This receptor was taken from a human donor with aplastic anemia. As DNA, the CDR3 is TGTGCCAGCAGCCCTGGGACAGGGCTGATGAACACTGAAGCTTTCTTT. Its protein is CASSPGTGLMNTEAFF.